The clone carrying this T cell receptor (beta chain) showed up just a few times. This entry belongs to a study of blood T cell repertoires in COVID-19. Background on the study: Nucleic acid was either cDNA or gDNA, and it came from T cells, B-cell-depleted T cells, or PBMCs.

Per the original data handling: Estimation of nucleated cell counts was performed using reference gene primer amplification. Here immunoSEQ multiplex PCR was the method, and the copy in TCRdb shows in-frame clones only, minus some. V and J calls and clone size are those listed in that table; D and trimming were worked out from the DNA. The table includes 150,000 to 200,000 clones, 84% detected once. Germline assignment: CDR1 SGHRS and CDR2 YFSETQ. This CDR3 region has 13 residues. V was pared by 4 bases and J by 3 bases, with 3 bases of the junction left unmatched. The sequencing input was peripheral blood. V and J are TRBV5-1 and TRBJ1-2; 7 bases match TRBD1. The sequence was obtained from a woman aged 80 or older with COVID-19, enrolled during active disease. The CDR3 region is CASSPQGDYGYTF. The CDR3 nucleotides read TGCGCCAGCAGCCCTCAGGGGGACTATGGCTACACCTTC.